The 30 T cell receptor beta chains reported below all come from one sample, sequenced in a study of blood T cell repertoires in COVID-19. Clones were sequenced by immunoSEQ multiplex PCR, and TCRdb holds only the in-frame ones, with some missing. The repertoire includes over 100,000 clones, 80% to 85% of them detected once, and roughly 7.9% sits in the top ten. The sequencing sample was made of peripheral blood. The source of these receptors is a man in his 70s with acute or convalescent COVID-19.

This chain links TRBV5-1 with TRBJ1-1; the D gene is possibly TRBD1 (5 bases). Trimming pared 4 bases from V and 2 bases from J, leaving 18 bases between. Germline V CDR1 and CDR2: SGHRS, YFSETQ. This CDR3 has 16 residues. The DNA of the CDR3 is TGCGCCAGCAGCGAGGCCGGCGGCGGGGGAAACACTGAAGCTTTCTTT. It translates to CASSEAGGGGNTEAFF.

This rearrangement joins TRBV2 to TRBJ1-5; 10 bases line up with TRBD1. This CDR3 spans 14 amino acids. J was trimmed by 6 bases and V by 5 bases; bases with no gene match: 4. Germline-derived CDR1 and CDR2 are SNHLY and FYNNEI. CDR3 region: CASSSGTGVQPQHF. DNA of the CDR3: TGTGCCAGCAGTAGCGGGACAGGGGTTCAGCCCCAGCATTTT.

The V call is TRBV9, the J call TRBJ2-1; 7 nucleotides align to TRBD1. Germline V lookup: CDR1 SGDLS, CDR2 YYNGEE. V trimming: 3 bases; J trimming: 6 bases; junction bases outside the gene matches: 9. This CDR3 is built from 15 residues. The DNA of the CDR3 is TGTGCCAGCAGCGACCGACAGGGAGTAATCAATGAGCAGTTCTTC. It specifies CASSDRQGVINEQFF.

The chain links TRBV24-1 to TRBJ2-2; 10 nucleotides align to TRBD1. In germline, CDR1 is KGHDR, CDR2 SFDVKD. The CDR3 is 16 residues long. The trim removed 5 bases at V and 4 bases at J, leaving 6 bases unmatched. CDR3 DNA: TGTGCCACCAGTGTAGGGGGGACAGGGGTCACCGGGGAGCTGTTTTTT. Amino acids: CATSVGGTGVTGELFF.

This chain links TRBV3-1 (or the pseudogene TRBV3-2) with TRBJ1-6; 7 bases align to TRBD1. The length of the CDR3 is 16 residues. V dropped 5 bases and J dropped 7; count of bases not matched to a gene: 11. The V gene's germline CDR1 is LGHDT and CDR2 YNNKEL (reference sequence). The CDR3 nucleotides are TGTGCCAGCAGCAAGGCCGGACAGGTAGGGAATTCACCCCTCCACTTT. This gives the protein CASSKAGQVGNSPLHF.

The chain is built from TRBV2 and TRBJ1-1; D ambiguous. Looked up from germline, CDR1 is SNHLY and CDR2 is FYNNEI. This CDR3 is built from 12 residues. The germline V and J ends were trimmed by 9 bases and 5 bases, with 13 bases remaining between them. The CDR3 loop reads CASNPLWTEAFF. The CDR3 nucleotides read TGTGCCAGTAACCCCCTATGGACTGAAGCTTTCTTT.

The V and J genes are TRBV23-1 and TRBJ1-5, with D perhaps matching TRBD1 (6 bases). TRBV23-1 belongs to the ORF category, with a function that is uncertain. V was trimmed by 4 bases and J by 1 base, leaving 17 bases between them. The CDR3 sequence is 17 residues long. CDR3 amino acids: CASSPFRGGPSNQPQHF. CDR3 nucleotides: TGCGCCAGCAGTCCCTTTAGGGGGGGGCCAAGCAATCAGCCCCAGCATTTT.

The chain uses TRBV28 and TRBJ2-1, with 8 bases matching TRBD2. The CDR3 totals 13 residues. The V and J ends lost 8 bases and 5 bases, in that order; junction bases with no gene match: 5. Germline V gene sequence: CDR1 MDHEN, CDR2 SYDVKM. The CDR3 DNA reads as TGTGCCAGCCGGGGGGGTGTTCACAATGAGCAGTTCTTC. Its translation is CASRGGVHNEQFF.

The chain combines TRBV28 with TRBJ1-4; D is ambiguous. Germline V gene sequence: CDR1 MDHEN, CDR2 SYDVKM. V gave up 7 bases and J gave up 8 bases, with 14 bases separating them. The CDR3 has 13 amino acids. CDR3 loop: CASTRATSEKLFF. The DNA for the CDR3 is TGTGCCAGCACGAGGGCCACTAGCGAAAAACTGTTTTTT.

The CDR3, as DNA: TGTGCCAGCAGCTTAGAAGGCTTACTAGGGACCCAGTACTTC. This encodes CASSLEGLLGTQYF. This chain joins TRBV7-9 and TRBJ2-5, with D perhaps TRBD2 (5 bases). This CDR3 is built from 14 residues. Trimming left V 1 base short and J 7 bases short, with 13 bases between. Germline V gene sequence: CDR1 SEHNR, CDR2 FQNEAQ (reference sequence). Variable domain in full (rest from reference TRBV7-9 and TRBJ2-5): DTGVSQNPRHKITKRGQNVTFRCDPISEHNRLYWYRQTLGQGPEFLTYFQNEAQLEKSRLLSDRFSAERPKGSFSTLEIQRTEQGDSAMYLCASSLEGLLGTQYFGPGTRLLVL.

V is TRBV5-1 and J is TRBJ1-1; 9 bases match TRBD1. The CDR3 is 14 amino acids. Trimming removed 5 bases from V and 2 bases from J; junction bases left unmatched: 4. Germline V gives CDR1 SGHRS, CDR2 YFSETQ. The CDR3 loop is CASSRGQGNTEAFF. CDR3 coding DNA: TGCGCCAGCAGTCGGGGACAGGGAAACACTGAAGCTTTCTTT.

The count of this clone is one. The chain is built from TRBV2 and TRBJ2-3; the D is unclear. This CDR3 region has 13 residues. Per the germline V gene, CDR1 is SNHLY and CDR2 is FYNNEI. V was shortened by 5 bases and J by 1 base, with 7 bases between the two germline ends. The CDR3 is CASSRDGTDTQYF. The CDR3 DNA reads as TGTGCCAGCAGTCGAGATGGCACAGATACGCAGTATTTT.

The chain has TRBV7-9 and TRBJ2-1, with TRBD1 matching over 11 bases. V was clipped by 5 bases and J by 10 bases; unmatched bases: 10. The CDR3 runs 15 residues. Germline V CDR1 and CDR2: SEHNR, FQNEAQ (reference sequence). CDR3 sequence reads: CASSPRRTGGREQFF. The CDR3 DNA reads as TGTGCCAGCAGCCCCCGAAGGACAGGGGGCCGAGAGCAGTTCTTC.

The J gene is TRBJ2-1, the V gene TRBV19; 7 bases are a match to TRBD1. Germline V gene sequence: CDR1 LNHDA, CDR2 SQIVND (reference sequence). Trimming at V came to 6 bases and at J to 7 bases, leaving 12 bases not matched to a gene. The CDR3 totals 15 residues. The CDR3 DNA sequence: TGTGCCAGTAGACCCGGGACAGCCACTACGAATGAGCAGTTCTTC. Its translation: CASRPGTATTNEQFF.

The chain recombines TRBV19 with TRBJ2-1, with D unclear. Trimming stripped 6 bases from V and 0 bases from J, with 12 bases between. Germline V gene data show CDR1 as LNHDA and CDR2 as SQIVND (reference sequence). This CDR3 comprises 15 residues. CDR3 sequence: CASSPTPRSYNEQFF. Here the CDR3 DNA reads TGTGCCAGTAGCCCTACCCCTCGCTCCTACAATGAGCAGTTCTTC.

The chain carries TRBV3-1 (or the pseudogene TRBV3-2) and TRBJ1-2, with D possibly being TRBD1 (6 bases). Germline V gene sequence: CDR1 LGHDT, CDR2 YNNKEL (reference sequence). The V end was cut by 4 bases, the J end by 6 bases, with 15 bases between. The CDR3 loop spans 14 amino acids. CDR3 region: CASSPQGRANGYTF. The DNA for the CDR3 is TGTGCCAGCAGCCCCCAGGGGCGGGCAAATGGCTACACCTTC.

J is TRBJ1-1 and V is TRBV18; D is perhaps TRBD1 (6 bases). Looked up from germline, CDR1 is KGHSH and CDR2 is LQKENI. The CDR3 sequence is 19 residues long. V lost 5 bases, J lost 1 base, and 26 bases lay in between. CDR3 DNA: TGTGCCAGCTCATCGTCCTCCGCGCAGGGGACGCTAAGGAACACTGAAGCTTTCTTT. This encodes CASSSSSAQGTLRNTEAFF.

V is TRBV10-3 and J is TRBJ2-5, with TRBD2 matching 13 bases. Per germline, CDR1 ENHRY and CDR2 SYGVKD. The J segment lost 1 base and the V segment lost 4 bases, leaving 9 bases of the junction unmatched. This CDR3 has 18 amino acids. CDR3 DNA: TGTGCCATCAGTGGTGGACTAGCGGGAGAGTGGGCCCAAGAGACCCAGTACTTC. Its protein product is CAISGGLAGEWAQETQYF.

The V gene is TRBV27, the J gene TRBJ2-2; D unclear. V lost 2 bases, J lost 2 bases, and 12 bases lay in between. Looked up from germline, CDR1 is MNHEY and CDR2 is SMNVEV (reference sequence). This CDR3 spans 16 amino acids. DNA of the CDR3: TGTGCCAGCAGTTTAGAGAGTTTAAGTAACACCGGGGAGCTGTTTTTT. It translates to CASSLESLSNTGELFF.

This clone was detected a few times. The chain links TRBV19 to TRBJ1-2, with D perhaps matching TRBD1 (5 bases). CDR3 size: 12 residues. Looked up from germline, CDR1 is LNHDA and CDR2 is SQIVND (reference sequence). V was clipped by 4 bases and J by 6 bases, with 9 bases between them. The CDR3 DNA sequence: TGTGCCAGTAGTACAGGGTCGAATGGCTACACCTTC. Translation: CASSTGSNGYTF.

The V call is TRBV5-1, the J call TRBJ2-1, with TRBD2 as a possible D gene (5 bases). Germline CDR1 and CDR2: SGHRS and YFSETQ. The ends were cut back, 5 bases at V and 0 bases at J, with 12 bases in the middle. This CDR3 comprises 15 residues. Written as DNA, the CDR3 is TGCGCCAGCAGGAATGCGGGCAGCTCCTACAATGAGCAGTTCTTC. This sequence encodes CASRNAGSSYNEQFF.

The chain couples TRBV14 to TRBJ1-2; no reliable D call. V was shortened by 5 bases and J by 7 bases, with 14 bases between the two germline ends. Germline-derived CDR1 and CDR2 are SGHDN and FVKESK. CDR3 length: 13 residues. CDR3 sequence reads: CASSSRRWSGYTF. CDR3 DNA: TGTGCCAGCAGCTCCAGACGTTGGAGTGGCTACACCTTC.

The genes are TRBV28 and TRBJ1-5; D call uncertain. Between the trimmed V and J ends, which lost 10 bases and 7 bases, there was a span of 14 bases. CDR1 is MDHEN and CDR2 is SYDVKM in the germline V gene. The length of the CDR3 is 12 residues. DNA for the CDR3: TGTGCCATCCAAGCTCTGCAACAGCCCCAGCATTTT. This codes for CAIQALQQPQHF.

V usage is TRBV7-3 and J usage is TRBJ2-1; D is unresolved. CDR1 SGHTA and CDR2 FQGTGA come from the germline V gene. The CDR3 spans 13 residues. V shed 5 bases and J shed 9 bases, with 14 bases lying between them. The CDR3: CASSPTSDAEQFF. The CDR3 DNA is TGTGCCAGCAGCCCCACAAGTGATGCTGAGCAGTTCTTC.

This clone was seen a single time. The J gene is TRBJ1-1, the V gene TRBV21-1; the table's D call, TRBD1, was not checked against the DNA. TRBV21-1 is a listed pseudogene. The CDR3 is 16 residues long. Here the CDR3 DNA reads TGTGCCAGCAGCAAAGCTTTTCAGTCTCAAAACACTGAAGCTTTCTTT. Its translation: CASSKAFQSQNTEAFF.

The chain combines TRBV24-1 with TRBJ2-7; 8 nucleotides agree with TRBD1. The J segment lost 5 bases and the V segment lost 1 base, leaving 6 bases of the junction unmatched. This CDR3 has 15 residues. Per the germline V gene, CDR1 is KGHDR and CDR2 is SFDVKD. The CDR3 region is CATSDFGQGLNEQYF. CDR3 DNA: TGTGCCACCAGTGATTTCGGACAGGGATTAAACGAGCAGTACTTC.

The gene calls are TRBV20-1 and TRBJ2-7; D not certain. The V end lost 3 bases, the J end lost 6 bases, and 6 bases lay between the germline ends. There are 10 residues in the CDR3. Germline CDR1 is DFQATT and CDR2 is SNEGSKA (reference sequence). CDR3 in DNA: TGCAGTGCTAGTTCGCGCGAGCAGTACTTC. This translates into CSASSREQYF.

This clone was counted once. The chain employs TRBV9 and TRBJ2-1; no firm D call. This CDR3 is built from 13 residues. Trimming removed 0 bases from V and 9 bases from J, with 10 bases in between. Germline V lookup: CDR1 SGDLS, CDR2 YYNGEE. Written as DNA, the CDR3 is TGTGCCAGCAGCGTAGGGCAGGTGTTTGAGCAGTTCTTC. This gives the protein CASSVGQVFEQFF. The full variable domain, in which reference TRBV9 and TRBJ2-1 provide the parts outside the CDR3, is DSGVTQTPKHLITATGQRVTLRCSPRSGDLSVYWYQQSLDQGLQFLIQYYNGEERAKGNILERFSAQQFPDLHSELNLSSLELGDSALYFCASSVGQVFEQFFGPGTRLTVL.

The V and J genes are TRBV2 and TRBJ2-2; perhaps TRBD1 as D (6 bases). Trimming left V 5 bases short and J 1 base short, with 11 bases between. This CDR3 has 15 amino acids. The V gene's germline CDR1 is SNHLY and CDR2 FYNNEI. CDR3 loop: CASSLPGQNTGELFF. DNA of the CDR3: TGTGCCAGCAGTTTACCGGGACAGAACACCGGGGAGCTGTTTTTT.

J is TRBJ1-4 and V is TRBV2; tentative D call: TRBD1 (5 bases). CDR3 length: 14 residues. Germline assignment: CDR1 SNHLY and CDR2 FYNNEI. V lost 5 bases, J lost 5 bases, and 12 bases lay in between. CDR3 in DNA: TGTGCCAGCAGTAGGGACGGGGGGAATGAAAAACTGTTTTTT. It yields the protein CASSRDGGNEKLFF.